The 8 T cell receptor beta chains reported below all come from one sample, sequenced in a study of shared clonotypes between healthy human individuals. Produced via immunoSEQ multiplex PCR; TCRdb's table is partial and in-frame only. The table records about 1.4 million clones, around 97% of them present only once. Sequencing input: naive CD4+ T cells sorted from blood. As to subset: CD45RA+ positively selected. These TCRs come from a man between 25 and 39 years old in good health.

The chain uses TRBV5-1 and TRBJ2-7, with 9 positions matching TRBD2. J lost 0 bases, V lost 3 bases, and 4 bases had no gene match. The germline gives CDR1 SGHRS, CDR2 YFSETQ. There are 15 residues in the CDR3. The CDR3, as DNA: TGCGCCAGCAGCTCGGCTAGCGGGACCTCCTACGAGCAGTACTTC. Amino acids: CASSSASGTSYEQYF.

V is TRBV18 and J is TRBJ2-7, with 8 bases that match TRBD1. V shed 1 base and J 6 bases; nucleotides not matched to a gene: 14. CDR1 KGHSH and CDR2 LQKENI come from the germline V gene. The CDR3 has 17 residues. The CDR3 spells CASSPLGQGITIGEQYF. CDR3 nucleotides: TGTGCCAGCTCACCACTTGGACAGGGTATAACAATCGGCGAGCAGTACTTC. The entire variable domain, with the rest obtained from reference TRBV18 and TRBJ2-7, is as follows: NAGVMQNPRHLVRRRGQEARLRCSPMKGHSHVYWYRQLPEEGLKFMVYLQKENIIDESGMPKERFSAEFPKEGPSILRIQQVVRGDSAAYFCASSPLGQGITIGEQYFGPGTRLTVT.

The V gene is TRBV28, the J gene TRBJ2-7; a weak D match, TRBD1 (6 bases). CDR3 length: 14 residues. Trimming removed 8 bases at V and 3 bases at J, with 17 bases between. Germline values: CDR1 MDHEN, CDR2 SYDVKM. The CDR3: CASRTTGNLYEQYF. The DNA of the CDR3 is TGTGCCAGCCGAACAACAGGGAACCTCTACGAGCAGTACTTC. The entire variable domain, with the rest obtained from reference TRBV28 and TRBJ2-7, is as follows: DVKVTQSSRYLVKRTGEKVFLECVQDMDHENMFWYRQDPGLGLRLIYFSYDVKMKEKGDIPEGYSVSREKKERFSLILESASTNQTSMYLCASRTTGNLYEQYFGPGTRLTVT.

V is TRBV18 and J is TRBJ1-3; no reliable D call. Germline V gene data show CDR1 as KGHSH and CDR2 as LQKENI. The CDR3 runs to 16 residues. V shed 6 bases and J shed 1 base, with 16 bases lying between them. CDR3 sequence: CASSRIRVGSGNTIYF. The CDR3 coding sequence is TGTGCCAGCTCCCGCATAAGGGTTGGATCTGGAAACACCATATATTTT. The full variable domain, in which reference TRBV18 and TRBJ1-3 provide the parts outside the CDR3, is NAGVMQNPRHLVRRRGQEARLRCSPMKGHSHVYWYRQLPEEGLKFMVYLQKENIIDESGMPKERFSAEFPKEGPSILRIQQVVRGDSAAYFCASSRIRVGSGNTIYFGEGSWLTVV.

The chain joins TRBV7-3 to TRBJ2-2; D gene uncertain. The ends were cut back, 8 bases at V and 7 bases at J, with 14 bases in the middle. This CDR3 is built from 13 residues. Germline-derived CDR1 and CDR2 are SGHTA and FQGTGA. The CDR3 bases are TGTGCCAGCGGAGTTGGCGTGTTCGGGGAGCTGTTTTTT. This codes for CASGVGVFGELFF.

The rearrangement links TRBV28 to TRBJ2-7; D is perhaps TRBD1 (6 bases). The ends were cut back, 3 bases at V and 0 bases at J, with 12 bases in the middle. The CDR3 has 15 amino acids. Looked up from germline, CDR1 is MDHEN and CDR2 is SYDVKM. The CDR3 DNA reads as TGTGCCAGCAGTTTTTCCGACAGGAGCTCCTACGAGCAGTACTTC. It yields the protein CASSFSDRSSYEQYF.

This chain joins TRBV19 and TRBJ2-1, with 12 bases that match TRBD2. This CDR3 has 15 residues. The J segment lost 6 bases and the V segment lost 4 bases, leaving 4 bases of the junction unmatched. Germline CDR1 and CDR2: LNHDA and SQIVND (reference sequence). The DNA for the CDR3 is TGTGCCAGTAGTACCACGGGACTAGCGGGCAATGAGCAGTTCTTC. It is translated as CASSTTGLAGNEQFF.

The chain combines TRBV28 with TRBJ2-1, with TRBD2 matching 9 bases. Germline CDR1 reads MDHEN; CDR2 reads SYDVKM. V was clipped by 3 bases and J by 6 bases; unmatched bases: 6. This CDR3 has 15 residues. Here the CDR3 DNA reads TGTGCCAGCAGTTTTTCGGGACTAGCATCCAATGAGCAGTTCTTC. It codes for CASSFSGLASNEQFF. Full variable domain (outside the CDR3, taken from reference TRBV28 and TRBJ2-1): DVKVTQSSRYLVKRTGEKVFLECVQDMDHENMFWYRQDPGLGLRLIYFSYDVKMKEKGDIPEGYSVSREKKERFSLILESASTNQTSMYLCASSFSGLASNEQFFGPGTRLTVL.